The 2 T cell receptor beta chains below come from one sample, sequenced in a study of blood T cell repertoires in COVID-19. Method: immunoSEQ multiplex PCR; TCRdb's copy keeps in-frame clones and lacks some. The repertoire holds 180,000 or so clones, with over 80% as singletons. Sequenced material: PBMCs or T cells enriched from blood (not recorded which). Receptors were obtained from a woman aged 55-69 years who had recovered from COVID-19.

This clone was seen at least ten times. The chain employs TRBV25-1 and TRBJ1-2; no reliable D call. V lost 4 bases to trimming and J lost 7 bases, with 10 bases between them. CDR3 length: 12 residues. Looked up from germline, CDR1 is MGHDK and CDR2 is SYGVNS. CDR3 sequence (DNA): TGTGCCAGCAGTGGAGACAAGACTGGCTACACCTTC. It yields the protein CASSGDKTGYTF.

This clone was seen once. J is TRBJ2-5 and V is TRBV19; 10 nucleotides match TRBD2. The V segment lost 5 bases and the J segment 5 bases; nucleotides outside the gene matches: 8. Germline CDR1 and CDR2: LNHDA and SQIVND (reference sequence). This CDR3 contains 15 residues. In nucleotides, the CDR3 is TGTGCCAGTAGTTCTAGCGGGGGCCCCGACGAGACCCAGTACTTC. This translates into CASSSSGGPDETQYF.